Shown below are 5 T cell receptor beta chains from a single sample sequenced in a study of Ad26.COV2.S vaccination and SARS-CoV-2 variants. The method was immunoSEQ multiplex PCR; TCRdb's version includes in-frame clones alone and lacks a portion of them. The profile covers roughly 400,000 clones, with 90% appearing a single time and less than 5.5% taken by the ten largest. Treatment denoted: around 19 received Ad26.COV2.S at low or high dose, single or two shots; about 5 received placebo; per-sample allocation not given. All samples were drawn on day 63, counting from the first vaccine or placebo injection. The sample consisted of peripheral blood, taken in a trial of Ad26.COV2.S vaccine versus placebo. These receptors all come from a person aged 18 to 65 who received the Ad26.COV2.S COVID-19 vaccine or a placebo.

The V and J genes are TRBV2 and TRBJ2-7; no clear D gene. This CDR3 is 15 amino acids long. Germline CDR1 reads SNHLY; CDR2 reads FYNNEI. Trimming removed 1 base at V and 3 bases at J, with 13 bases between. CDR3 sequence (DNA): TGTGCCAGCAGTGAAGGGAGCGCACAAATCTACGAGCAGTACTTC. As protein: CASSEGSAQIYEQYF.

CDR3: CASSFVANTGELFF. In nucleotides, the CDR3 is TGTGCCAGCAGTTTTGTAGCGAACACCGGGGAGCTGTTTTTT. The chain couples TRBV27 to TRBJ2-2; D is ambiguous. The germline CDR1 and CDR2 sequences are MNHEY and SMNVEV (reference sequence). This CDR3 region has 14 residues. Trimming removed 3 bases at V and 0 bases at J, with 5 bases between.

The chain joins TRBV27 to TRBJ2-7; no clear D gene. Germline-derived CDR1 and CDR2 are MNHEY and SMNVEV (reference sequence). The germline V and J ends were trimmed by 10 bases and 0 bases, with 13 bases remaining between them. This CDR3 has 13 residues. CDR3 sequence (DNA): TGTGCCATCCGACGGCCAAGCTCCTACGAGCAGTACTTC. Encoded protein: CAIRRPSSYEQYF.

The rearrangement links TRBV28 to TRBJ1-5, with D unclear. CDR3 size: 14 residues. CDR1 is MDHEN and CDR2 is SYDVKM in the germline V gene. Trimming took 7 bases from V and 4 from J, leaving 14 bases between them. CDR3 loop: CASTPTSGNQPQHF. As DNA, the CDR3 is TGTGCCAGCACCCCAACGAGTGGTAATCAGCCCCAGCATTTT.

This chain joins TRBV6-1 and TRBJ1-1, with a weak D call TRBD1 (6 bases). The CDR3 is 13 amino acids. V lost 3 bases, J lost 8 bases, and 13 bases lay in between. CDR1 and CDR2 from the germline V gene are MNHNS and SASEGT. In nucleotides, the CDR3 is TGTGCCAGCAGTGACCTGAGAACAGGGGAAGCTTTCTTT. It encodes CASSDLRTGEAFF.